This TCR beta chain was recovered during a study of regulatory T cells in long-lasting Graves disease. Construction of the TCR beta libraries employed iRepertoire HTBI primers in conjunction with Arm-PCR of CDR3 regions. Via MiXCR, TCRdb re-called the multiplex PCR reads, giving one row per CDR3 protein. The sample contains about 400,000 distinct CDR3 sequences, around 21% of which appear only once. In its sample, this clonotype was seen many times. The sample's time point: persistent/refractory GD, antithyroid drugs over 5 years with positive TRAb. There was RNA extracted from PBMCs, and the TCR library was made from it. The guidelines of the American Thyroid Association were the basis for diagnosing Graves' disease. The CDR3 spans 14 residues. Germline CDR1 reads MDHEN; CDR2 reads SYDVKM. After removal of 3 bases from V and 4 bases from J, the junction contained 4 bases not matched to a gene.

Specimen: peripheral blood mononuclear cells (PBMCs), collected when the disease was refractory, from a patient treated with antithyroid drugs. The chain joins TRBV28 to TRBJ2-5, with 8 bases lining up with TRBD2. The origin of this receptor is a female donor with Graves disease. The CDR3 sequence: CASSLLAGLETQYF. The CDR3 nucleotides read TGTGCCAGCAGTTTGCTAGCGGGCTTAGAGACCCAGTACTTC.